What follows are 9 T cell receptor beta chains derived from one specimen sequenced in a study of control samples from healthy donors and cancer patients. Some clones are missing from TCRdb's copy, which holds only in-frame ones; the method was immunoSEQ multiplex PCR. The repertoire includes 13,000 to 15,000 clones, about 80% of them detected once, and more than 15% sits in the top ten. The specimen was formalin-fixed, paraffin-embedded tissue. These receptors were collected from a female donor with lung cancer.

The rearrangement joins TRBV7-2 to TRBJ2-7, with D possibly being TRBD1 or TRBD2 (5 bases each). CDR1 is SGHTA, CDR2 FQGNSA, per germline. The CDR3 covers 13 residues. Deletions cut 10 bases from V and 6 bases from J, with 19 bases between. The CDR3 bases are TGTGCCACCCAGTTTCCCGGGACCTTCGAGCAGTACTTC. The encoded protein is CATQFPGTFEQYF. Full variable domain (missing parts from reference TRBV7-2 and TRBJ2-7): GAGVSQSPSNKVTEKGKDVELRCDPISGHTALYWYRQSLGQGLEFLIYFQGNSAPDKSGLPSDRFSAERTGGSVSTLTIQRTQQEDSAVYLCATQFPGTFEQYFGPGTRLTVT.

CDR3 region: CASSTSEGQRTEAFF. DNA of the CDR3: TGTGCCAGCAGTACCTCCGAGGGACAGAGGACTGAAGCTTTCTTT. The chain employs TRBV5-8 and TRBJ1-1; 7 nucleotides align to TRBD1. The V gene end was trimmed by 5 bases and the J gene end by 5 bases; junction bases not matched to a gene: 12. The CDR3 is 15 amino acids. The germline CDR1 and CDR2 sequences are SGHTS and YDEGEE.

J is TRBJ2-7 and V is TRBV11-2; 7 positions agree with TRBD1. The CDR3 totals 16 residues. In germline, CDR1 is SGHAT, CDR2 FQNNGV. The V segment lost 5 bases and the J segment 2 bases; nucleotides outside the gene matches: 12. In DNA, the CDR3 is TGTGCCAGCAGCAAAGAAGGACAGGTTTTTACCTACGAGCAGTACTTC. Translation: CASSKEGQVFTYEQYF.

This sequence joins TRBV9 and TRBJ2-3; the match to TRBD2 covers 8 bases. The CDR3 is 15 amino acids. The ends lost 2 bases at V and 1 base at J; junction bases unmatched: 3. Germline values: CDR1 SGDLS, CDR2 YYNGEE. The CDR3 here is CASSVTSVGTDTQYF. The DNA of the CDR3 is TGTGCCAGCAGCGTGACTAGCGTGGGCACAGATACGCAGTATTTT.

The V call is TRBV11-2, the J call TRBJ2-3; maybe TRBD2 (7 bases). The germline V gene has CDR1 SGHAT and CDR2 FQNNGV. The length of the CDR3 is 14 residues. V lost 6 bases and J lost 2, with 12 bases in between. For the CDR3, the DNA is TGTGCCAGCAGAGACGGGGGGCTCACAGATACGCAGTATTTT. As protein: CASRDGGLTDTQYF.

This chain uses TRBV6-7 with TRBJ2-1; D call uncertain. TRBV6-7 is flagged as an ORF with uncertain function. V was pared by 10 bases and J by 6 bases, with 16 bases between. The CDR3 consists of 13 residues. CDR3 region: CAKWQSPPNEQFF. CDR3 sequence (DNA): TGTGCCAAATGGCAGTCCCCCCCCAATGAGCAGTTCTTC.

The V call is TRBV15, the J call TRBJ2-7; D possibly matches TRBD1 or TRBD2 (5 bases each). The germline gives CDR1 LNHNV, CDR2 YYDKDF (reference sequence). CDR3 length equals 14 residues. V lost 4 bases and J lost 5, with 15 bases in between. Written as DNA, the CDR3 is TGTGCCACCAGCACCCGAGGAGGACAAAACGAGCAGTACTTC. Translated: CATSTRGGQNEQYF.

The rearrangement joins TRBV9 to TRBJ2-1; D call uncertain. Germline loops: CDR1 SGDLS, CDR2 YYNGEE. Trimming cost V 3 bases and J 9 bases, with 13 bases left between them. The CDR3 length is 13 residues. This chain's CDR3 is CASSAGILGEQFF. The CDR3 DNA follows: TGTGCCAGCAGCGCTGGTATTTTGGGTGAGCAGTTCTTC.

This chain connects TRBV2 to TRBJ1-1; TRBD1 might be the D (5 bases). The CDR3 spans 13 residues. V shed 4 bases and J shed 10 bases, with 16 bases lying between them. Germline V gene sequence: CDR1 SNHLY, CDR2 FYNNEI. The CDR3 is CASSVVEGLGAFF. CDR3 DNA: TGTGCCAGCAGTGTGGTTGAGGGGTTGGGAGCTTTCTTT.